This T cell receptor (beta chain) stems from a study of cytomegalovirus exposure and HLA in healthy donors. The wider study: Unique TCR beta sequences numbering over 100 million came from 150 million to 200 million T cells in an earlier analysis. The Caucasian-associated ancestry cluster held over 65% of roughly 400 genotyped donors. Study conclusions and caveats: Some public TCRs appeared in many individuals, while most sequences were rare. Among the most significant clusters, several appeared linked to common viral pathogens in a later analysis.

The PCR employed 60 Vbeta primers together with 13 Jbeta primers. Measured with immunoSEQ multiplex PCR; TCRdb has only the in-frame clones, and not every one. The table includes 200,000 to 250,000 clones, roughly 80% detected once. Only a few counts were recorded for this clone. Its specificity is unknown. The TCR originated in a girl between 10 and 17 years old in good health and CMV-seronegative. Material: PBMCs.

CDR3 loop: CASSLKPVGAGRAFF. The CDR3 nucleotides read TGTGCCAGCAGTCTTAAGCCCGTGGGGGCAGGGCGAGCTTTCTTT. The V gene is TRBV6-5, the J gene TRBJ1-1; perhaps TRBD1 as D (6 bases). With 5 bases removed from V and 10 bases from J, the gap between germline ends came to 23 bases. Germline CDR1 reads MNHEY; CDR2 reads SVGAGI. The CDR3 covers 15 residues.